Listed here are 12 T cell receptor beta chains from one sample, sequenced in a study of monozygotic twins with inflammatory bowel disease. TCRdb re-called the 5' RACE reads and catalogs CDR3 proteins one per entry, DNA excluded. The sample includes around 220,000 distinct CDR3 sequences. The sequencing sample was made of blood. The source of these receptors is a human donor with ulcerative colitis or Crohn's disease, or a healthy co-twin of an affected twin (not recorded which).

V usage is TRBV27 and J usage is TRBJ1-1; absent DNA, TCRdb's TRBD1 call cannot be checked. The CDR3 has 15 residues. In germline, CDR1 is MNHEY, CDR2 SMNVEV (reference sequence). The CDR3 here is CASRGLSPSNTEAFF.

The genes are TRBV19 and TRBJ1-6; TCRdb designates TRBD1, a call that cannot be tested without DNA. Germline values: CDR1 LNHDA, CDR2 SQIVND (reference sequence). The CDR3 is 14 residues long. CDR3 sequence: CASSMDRGKSPLHF.

The gene calls are TRBV5-1 and TRBJ1-2. The CDR3 is 14 amino acids. Germline CDR1 reads SGHRS; CDR2 reads YFSETQ. The CDR3 protein is CASSSLGLNYGYTF.

The chain couples TRBV20-1 to TRBJ2-7; the TCRdb call, TRBD1, lacks DNA for checking. From germline, CDR1 is DFQATT and CDR2 SNEGSKA (reference sequence). CDR3 length: 14 residues. The CDR3: CSAHLNRDNYEQYF.

V usage is TRBV7-6 and J usage is TRBJ1-1. Germline V gives CDR1 SGHVS, CDR2 FNYEAQ. The CDR3 sequence is 13 residues long. The CDR3 region is CASSSQALTEAFF.

The V gene is TRBV30, the J gene TRBJ2-1. Germline loops: CDR1 GTSNPN, CDR2 SVGIG (reference sequence). This CDR3 spans 14 amino acids. This CDR3 is CAWTSVSGYNEQFF. The full variable domain, its missing parts supplied by reference TRBV30 and TRBJ2-1, is SQTIHQWPATLVQPVGSPLSLECTVEGTSNPNLYWYRQAAGRGLQLLFYSVGIGQISSEVPQNLSASRPQDRQFILSSKKLLLSDSGFYLCAWTSVSGYNEQFFGPGTRLTVL.

The chain combines TRBV7-3 with TRBJ1-6. The CDR3 loop spans 15 amino acids. Germline V gene data show CDR1 as SGHTA and CDR2 as FQGTGA. The CDR3 here is CASSLKGHGESPLHF.

V gene TRBV6-2 or TRBV6-3 combines with J gene TRBJ2-5; absent DNA, TCRdb's TRBD2 call cannot be checked. This CDR3 has 17 amino acids. Germline V lookup: CDR1 MNHEY, CDR2 SVGEGT. The CDR3 region is CASSAPGPPDRIEGQYF.

The rearrangement links TRBV9 to TRBJ2-1; TCRdb returns TRBD1, unconfirmable since there is no DNA. Per germline, CDR1 SGDLS and CDR2 YYNGEE. The CDR3 is 16 amino acids. The CDR3 loop reads CASSVVGGLGYGEQFF. Combining the CDR3 with reference TRBV9 and TRBJ2-1 gives the whole variable domain DSGVTQTPKHLITATGQRVTLRCSPRSGDLSVYWYQQSLDQGLQFLIQYYNGEERAKGNILERFSAQQFPDLHSELNLSSLELGDSALYFCASSVVGGLGYGEQFFGPGTRLTVL.

V is TRBV4-1 and J is TRBJ2-1; without DNA, the TCRdb call of TRBD2 cannot be checked. The CDR3 covers 15 residues. CDR1 and CDR2 (germline): MGHRA, YSYEKL. The CDR3 protein is CASSQGGAPYNEQFF.

The chain recombines TRBV14 with TRBJ1-5. The germline V gene has CDR1 SGHDN and CDR2 FVKESK. The CDR3 contains 13 residues. The CDR3: CASSQGAWQPQHF.

The V and J genes are TRBV2 and TRBJ2-3; no DNA is available, so the TRBD2 call from TCRdb remains unchecked. Germline assignment: CDR1 SNHLY and CDR2 FYNNEI. This CDR3 has 16 amino acids. The CDR3 is CASSEVAGGPEDTQYF.